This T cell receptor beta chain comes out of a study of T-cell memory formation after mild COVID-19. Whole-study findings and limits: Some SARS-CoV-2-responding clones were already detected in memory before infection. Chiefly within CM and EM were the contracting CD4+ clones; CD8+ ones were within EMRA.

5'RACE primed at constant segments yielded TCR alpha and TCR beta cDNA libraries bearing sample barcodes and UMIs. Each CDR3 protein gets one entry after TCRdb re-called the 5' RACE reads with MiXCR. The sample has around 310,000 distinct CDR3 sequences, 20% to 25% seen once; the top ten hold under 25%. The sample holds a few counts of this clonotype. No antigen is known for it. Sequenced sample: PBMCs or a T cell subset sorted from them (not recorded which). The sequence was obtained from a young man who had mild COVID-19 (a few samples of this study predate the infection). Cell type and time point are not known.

For the CDR3, the DNA is TGTGCCAGCAGCCCCACAAGTTCGAACACTGAAGCTTTCTTT. It is translated as CASSPTSSNTEAFF. This chain uses TRBV14 with TRBJ1-1, with D unclear. Per the germline V gene, CDR1 is SGHDN and CDR2 is FVKESK. The CDR3 sequence is 14 residues long. Trimming stripped 4 bases from V and 1 base from J, with 10 bases between.